Below are 14 T cell receptor beta chains sequenced from a single sample in a study of T cells after yellow fever vaccination. MiXCR, applied by TCRdb to the 5' RACE reads, yields one record per CDR3 protein. The sample has 620,000 or so distinct CDR3 sequences, approximately 13% seen once. This specimen consisted of PBMCs, obtained on the day of the yellow fever booster vaccination. These receptors originate from a man aged 30-40 years who received the YFV17D yellow fever vaccine.

This clonotype was detected a few times. The chain is built from TRBV29-1 and TRBJ2-3; D unresolved. Germline V gives CDR1 SQVTM, CDR2 ANQGSEA. This CDR3 region has 15 residues. The ends were cut back, 5 bases at V and 2 bases at J, with 17 bases in the middle. The CDR3 here is CSVQGAGPNTDTQYF. The CDR3 nucleotides are TGCAGCGTTCAAGGCGCAGGACCGAACACAGATACGCAGTATTTT.

This rearrangement joins TRBV7-2 to TRBJ2-7, with D possibly being TRBD1 (6 bases). Germline loops: CDR1 SGHTA, CDR2 FQGNSA. This CDR3 is 15 amino acids long. The ends were cut back, 2 bases at V and 4 bases at J, with 15 bases in the middle. In nucleotides, the CDR3 is TGTGCCAGCAGCTTAAGTGGGGGCCTCAGTTACGAGCAGTACTTC. It specifies CASSLSGGLSYEQYF.

This clonotype was counted a few times. The V call is TRBV7-9, the J call TRBJ2-7, with 10 nucleotides matching TRBD1. This CDR3 region has 16 residues. V shed 6 bases and J 1 base; nucleotides not matched to a gene: 9. Germline lookup yields CDR1 SEHNR and CDR2 FQNEAQ (reference sequence). The CDR3 DNA follows: TGTGCCAGCAGATCCTCCGGGACAGGGGAATCCTACGAGCAGTACTTC. Its protein is CASRSSGTGESYEQYF.

This clonotype was seen a handful of times. This chain connects TRBV20-1 to TRBJ2-7; 7 bases fit TRBD1. The germline V gene has CDR1 DFQATT and CDR2 SNEGSKA (reference sequence). The CDR3 sequence is 12 residues long. V was clipped by 7 bases and J by 2 bases; unmatched bases: 5. DNA of the CDR3: TGCAGTGTGGAGGACAGGACCTACGAGCAGTACTTC. Amino acid sequence: CSVEDRTYEQYF.

This clonotype occurred many times. This rearrangement joins TRBV12-3 or TRBV12-4 to TRBJ2-2; no definite D call. V was cut by 6 bases and J by 6 bases, with 8 bases left in between. The CDR3 has 12 residues. In nucleotides, the CDR3 is TGTGCCAGCAGCTTGGTGCCCGGGGAGCTGTTTTTT. Its protein is CASSLVPGELFF.

This sequence joins TRBV12-3 or TRBV12-4 and TRBJ2-3, with D hard to call. V gave up 5 bases and J gave up 1 base, with 19 bases separating them. The CDR3 is 17 residues long. The CDR3 sequence is CASSLGLLGTGTDTQYF. CDR3 nucleotide sequence: TGTGCCAGCAGTCTAGGCCTCCTAGGTACGGGCACAGATACGCAGTATTTT.

The rearrangement uses TRBV27 and TRBJ2-4; a possible D gene is TRBD1 (5 bases). CDR3 length equals 15 residues. CDR1 and CDR2 from the germline V gene are MNHEY and SMNVEV (reference sequence). Trimming stripped 2 bases from V and 0 bases from J, with 8 bases between. CDR3 region: CASSLKTVAKNIQYF. The CDR3, as DNA: TGTGCCAGCAGTTTAAAGACAGTAGCCAAAAACATTCAGTACTTC.

This sequence joins TRBV6-5 and TRBJ2-7; D is possibly TRBD1 or TRBD2 (7 bases each). The CDR3 is 17 residues long. Per the germline V gene, CDR1 is MNHEY and CDR2 is SVGAGI. Trimming stripped 2 bases from V and 2 bases from J, with 19 bases between. CDR3 protein: CASSYPSTGAGAYEQYF. CDR3 DNA sequence: TGTGCCAGCAGTTACCCCTCTACAGGGGCGGGGGCCTACGAGCAGTACTTC.

The CDR3 here is CASRTHRGTEAFF. CDR3 coding DNA: TGTGCCAGCAGAACTCACAGGGGTACTGAAGCTTTCTTT. This chain connects TRBV7-2 to TRBJ1-1; 7 bases align to TRBD1. In germline, CDR1 is SGHTA, CDR2 FQGNSA. The CDR3 contains 13 residues. Trimming took 6 bases from V and 5 from J; bases not matched to a gene: 6.

This chain uses TRBV20-1 with TRBJ2-1; 7 bases are shared with TRBD2. J gave up 6 bases and V 2 bases, and 10 bases lay outside the gene matches. CDR3 length equals 15 residues. Germline V CDR1 and CDR2: DFQATT, SNEGSKA (reference sequence). The CDR3, as DNA: TGCAGTGCTAGACCACTAGCGAGAATCGCCAATGAGCAGTTCTTC. Translation gives CSARPLARIANEQFF.

The chain carries TRBV7-2 and TRBJ2-3; 7 positions match TRBD2. Trimming removed 4 bases from V and 2 bases from J; junction bases left unmatched: 9. This CDR3 comprises 16 residues. The germline V gene has CDR1 SGHTA and CDR2 FQGNSA. The CDR3 region is CASSWVAGGVTDTQYF. The CDR3 DNA follows: TGTGCCAGCAGCTGGGTAGCGGGTGGGGTCACAGATACGCAGTATTTT.

This clonotype turned up a few times. The chain recombines TRBV10-1 with TRBJ2-1, with D tentatively TRBD2 (6 bases). CDR1 and CDR2 (germline): WNHNN, SYGVQD (reference sequence). The CDR3 is made up of 15 amino acids. V dropped 6 bases and J dropped 10 bases, with 22 bases sitting between them. Here the CDR3 reads CASSASTSSTREQFF. CDR3 nucleotide sequence: TGCGCCAGCAGCGCGTCGACTAGTTCAACCCGGGAGCAGTTCTTC.

This clonotype was observed a few times. In DNA, the CDR3 is TGTGCCAGCAGTGAACAGGGAGGGTACTACAATGAGCAGTTCTTC. This sequence encodes CASSEQGGYYNEQFF. The chain employs TRBV9 and TRBJ2-1, with D perhaps matching TRBD2 (7 bases). Deletions cut 5 bases from V and 3 bases from J, with 15 bases between. Germline loops: CDR1 SGDLS, CDR2 YYNGEE. The CDR3 totals 15 residues.

This clonotype was seen a handful of times. The chain combines TRBV20-1 with TRBJ1-1; D not certain. Per germline, CDR1 DFQATT and CDR2 SNEGSKA (reference sequence). Trimming took off 1 base at V and 5 bases at J, with 8 bases between the two ends. The length of the CDR3 is 12 residues. CDR3 sequence: CSARVWRTEAFF. The CDR3 DNA reads TGCAGTGCTAGAGTCTGGAGGACTGAAGCTTTCTTT.